Sequencing of this T cell receptor beta chain was carried out in a study of graft-versus-host responses after intestinal transplantation. Study-level background: Every transplant recipient was induced with anti-thymocyte globulin, then maintained on tacrolimus and steroids for two to four years. Study results and limitations: Among circulating GvH clones, peak levels were associated with early post-transplant declines in HvG clones. Within the allografts of patients who had graft-donor T cell macrochimerism, graft-versus-host to host-versus-graft clonal ratios were high. Recipient-marrow GvH clones were detected, some having first appeared in ileum or blood.

Assay used: immunoSEQ multiplex PCR; TCRdb lists only in-frame clones, some missing. The sample consists of 35,000 to 45,000 clones, around 95% of them appearing once. The CDR3 totals 15 residues. Germline values: CDR1 SGHTA, CDR2 FQGNSA. V lost 4 bases, J lost 7 bases, and 5 bases stayed unmatched. Worth noting for this clone: Its antigen is unidentified.

The source material was PBMCs, sampled 16 days after intestinal transplant. The TCR sequence derives from a human patient who received an intestinal transplant, so some T cells may come from the graft donor. The rearrangement links TRBV7-2 to TRBJ2-2; 11 bases fit TRBD1. CDR3: CASSSRTGGGGELFF. CDR3 bases: TGTGCCAGCAGCTCTAGGACAGGGGGCGGCGGGGAGCTGTTTTTT. Based on the CDR3 plus reference TRBV7-2 and TRBJ2-2, the full variable domain is GAGVSQSPSNKVTEKGKDVELRCDPISGHTALYWYRQSLGQGLEFLIYFQGNSAPDKSGLPSDRFSAERTGGSVSTLTIQRTQQEDSAVYLCASSSRTGGGGELFFGEGSRLTVL.